The rows below give T cell receptor beta chains drawn from one sample of a study of spatial heterogeneity in lung cancer. TCRdb ran MiXCR on the 5' RACE reads and lists one entry per CDR3 protein. This sample has 25,000 or so distinct CDR3 sequences, with about 4.5% found just once. Sequenced here: PBMCs, sampled at surgery. The receptors originated from a male donor with early-stage non-small cell lung cancer. The CDR3 runs from the conserved cysteine through the conserved F or W. D genes are given only for firm matches. A clone size is listed for some rows: how often the clone was seen (once, few, many), or a class if it is expanded.

DNA | CDR3 | J | size | D | length | V
TGTGCCAGCAGCGTAACTAGCGGGGGGCCCTCCAATGAGCAGTTCTTC | CASSVTSGGPSNEQFF | TRBJ2-1 | many | TRBD2 | 16 | TRBV9
TGTGCCAGCAGCCAAGATTTGGCCGGGGGGGCCCAGTATTTT | CASSQDLAGGAQYF | TRBJ2-3 | many | TRBD2 | 14 | TRBV3-1
TGTGCCAGCAGCTCAACCCCGAATAGCAATCAGCCCCAGCATTTT | CASSSTPNSNQPQHF | TRBJ1-5 | many | . | 15 | TRBV7-9
TGTGCCTGGAGTGCAGGACCCGGGGAGCTGTTTTTT | CAWSAGPGELFF | TRBJ2-2 | few | . | 12 | TRBV30
TGTGCCACCAGTGAACCCGGACAGGGCAAAGAGACCCAGTACTTC | CATSEPGQGKETQYF | TRBJ2-5 | many | TRBD1 | 15 | TRBV24-1
TGTGCCAGCAGCTTATTCGTCTTGGGCGGGAGGAGGACCACAGATACGCAGTATTTT | CASSLFVLGGRRTTDTQYF | TRBJ2-3 | many | TRBD2 | 19 | TRBV11-2
TGTGCCAGCAGCTTAGATCAGTCGGGGTTTCAGCCCCAGCATTTT | CASSLDQSGFQPQHF | TRBJ1-5 | many | . | 15 | TRBV11-2
TGTGCCAGCAGTCCCCGGGTGATCGTGGGCTACGAGCAGTACTTC | CASSPRVIVGYEQYF | TRBJ2-7 | many | . | 15 | TRBV27
TGTGCCAGCAGCCCTCGGGACGGCCAAAATTCACCCCTCCACTTT | CASSPRDGQNSPLHF | TRBJ1-6 | many | . | 15 | TRBV7-8
TGTGCCAGCAGTCCTGGAATTAGGGGTGGCGGCTACACCTTC | CASSPGIRGGGYTF | TRBJ1-2 | few | . | 14 | TRBV12-3/TRBV12-4
TGCGCCAGCAGTGACGGGCAGGGTACGGATACGCAGTATTTT | CASSDGQGTDTQYF | TRBJ2-3 | many | . | 14 | TRBV10-1
TGTGCCAGCTCACCCCGGACTAGCGGGGGGGCTAAGGATACGCAGTATTTT | CASSPRTSGGAKDTQYF | TRBJ2-3 | . | TRBD2 | 17 | TRBV18
TGCGCCAGCGCAGGGCCCGCAGATACGCAGTATTTT | CASAGPADTQYF | TRBJ2-3 | medium-sized | . | 12 | TRBV5-1